This T cell receptor (beta chain) was profiled in a study of blood T cell repertoires in COVID-19. Some clones are missing from TCRdb's copy, which holds only in-frame ones; the method was immunoSEQ multiplex PCR. The data contain some 390,000 clones, around nine tenths of them singletons. With 2 bases removed from V and 0 bases from J, the gap between germline ends came to 10 bases. The CDR3 consists of 16 residues. Per the germline V gene, CDR1 is MDHEN and CDR2 is SYDVKM. Material: peripheral blood. The rearrangement links TRBV28 to TRBJ1-4; no clear D. The sequence was obtained from a woman in her thirties or forties with COVID-19, enrolled during active disease. CDR3 amino acids: CASSLVVHSTNEKLFF. The CDR3 DNA follows: TGTGCCAGCAGTTTAGTAGTTCACTCAACTAATGAAAAACTGTTTTTT. Full variable domain (rest looked up from reference TRBV28 and TRBJ1-4): DVKVTQSSRYLVKRTGEKVFLECVQDMDHENMFWYRQDPGLGLRLIYFSYDVKMKEKGDIPEGYSVSREKKERFSLILESASTNQTSMYLCASSLVVHSTNEKLFFGSGTQLSVL.